Here is one TCR beta chain with its context. Its antigen is still unknown. Built from TCR beta cDNA, the libraries had unique molecular identifiers in them. With 1 to 10 million T cells as the source, hundreds of thousands of cDNA molecules resulted. Each CDR3 protein gets one entry after TCRdb re-called the PCR reads with MiXCR. Among some 700,000 distinct CDR3 sequences listed, 55% to 70% were seen once. V lost 6 bases and J 0 bases, leaving 12 bases between the germline ends. Germline CDR1 is DFQATT and CDR2 is SNEGSKA (reference sequence). The CDR3 loop spans 14 amino acids. The source of the sample is a study of post-analysis software for immune sequencing data. As for the study in general: Disease trajectories encompassed relapsing-remitting, secondary progressive and progressive-relapsing multiple sclerosis.

General study results and limits: Normalized Chao1 diversity was significantly lower in multiple sclerosis patients than in controls. Roughly 5 TRBV segments (TRBV5-6, TRBV5-1 and TRBV20-1 among them) occurred more frequently in patients than in controls.

Sequencing was performed on blood. The chain combines TRBV20-1 with TRBJ1-5, with no clear D. The receptor was derived from a girl aged 2 to 10 with multiple sclerosis. CDR3 loop: CSAQDATSNQPQHF. CDR3 nucleotide sequence: TGCAGTGCCCAGGACGCTACTAGCAATCAGCCCCAGCATTTT.